These 13 T cell receptor beta chains were all obtained from the same sample, sequenced in a study of T cell responses to AZD1222 COVID-19 vaccine. This table comes from immunoSEQ multiplex PCR, and its TCRdb copy is limited to in-frame clones, with some not included. Counted here are about 180,000 clones, roughly 92% occurring once; the ten biggest clones make up under 2%. The sample consisted of peripheral blood, taken 28 days after the second AZD1222 dose. The receptors originated from an adult who received the AZD1222 COVID-19 vaccine.

This sequence joins TRBV28 and TRBJ2-7, with 10 bases lining up with TRBD1. V lost 3 bases and J lost 6; bases outside the gene matches: 14. The V gene's germline CDR1 is MDHEN and CDR2 SYDVKM. The CDR3 consists of 17 residues. CDR3 sequence (DNA): TGTGCCAGCAGTTTCCGCCGATTTGGGACAGGGGCCGTCGAGCAGTACTTC. Amino acid sequence: CASSFRRFGTGAVEQYF. Combining the CDR3 with reference TRBV28 and TRBJ2-7 gives the whole variable domain DVKVTQSSRYLVKRTGEKVFLECVQDMDHENMFWYRQDPGLGLRLIYFSYDVKMKEKGDIPEGYSVSREKKERFSLILESASTNQTSMYLCASSFRRFGTGAVEQYFGPGTRLTVT.

The gene calls are TRBV11-2 and TRBJ2-1; D is uncertain. The CDR3 has 11 residues. The germline gives CDR1 SGHAT, CDR2 FQNNGV. V lost 3 bases and J 9 bases, leaving 6 bases between the germline ends. As DNA, the CDR3 is TGTGCCAGCAGCTTGGTGATTGAGCAGTTCTTC. Protein: CASSLVIEQFF.

The gene calls are TRBV7-8 and TRBJ1-1; no clear D. CDR3 length: 11 residues. Trimming shortened V by 1 base and J by 7 bases, and 4 bases separated the two germline ends. From germline, CDR1 is SGHVS and CDR2 FQNEAQ. In DNA form, the CDR3 reads TGTGCCAGCAGCTTAGAATTTGAAGCTTTCTTT. It specifies CASSLEFEAFF.

The V call is TRBV3-1 (or the pseudogene TRBV3-2), the J call TRBJ2-4, with no clear D. The germline CDR1 and CDR2 sequences are LGHDT and YNNKEL (reference sequence). Trimming removed 0 bases at V and 7 bases at J, with 13 bases between. This CDR3 has 15 amino acids. CDR3 sequence: CASSQDWALGNIQYF. The CDR3 DNA is TGTGCCAGCAGCCAAGATTGGGCCCTAGGGAACATTCAGTACTTC.

The V call is TRBV27, the J call TRBJ1-6; the match to TRBD1 covers 8 bases. J gave up 7 bases and V 6 bases, and 5 bases lay outside the gene matches. Germline assignment: CDR1 MNHEY and CDR2 SMNVEV (reference sequence). The CDR3 totals 14 residues. The CDR3 loop is CASSSHRGNSPLHF. As DNA, the CDR3 is TGTGCCAGCAGCTCACACAGGGGGAATTCACCCCTCCACTTT.

The chain links TRBV11-2 to TRBJ1-1; D is perhaps TRBD1 (6 bases). The CDR3 is 13 amino acids. Germline V gives CDR1 SGHAT, CDR2 FQNNGV. The V and J ends lost 5 bases and 10 bases respectively, with 17 bases between them. The CDR3 sequence: CASSLTRDNLAFF. CDR3 in DNA: TGTGCCAGCAGCCTAACCCGGGACAATTTAGCTTTCTTT.

The rearrangement links TRBV18 to TRBJ1-2; TRBD1 aligns across 7 bases. Germline V gene data show CDR1 as KGHSH and CDR2 as LQKENI. This CDR3 comprises 13 residues. With V trimmed by 5 bases and J by 3 bases, 3 bases remained unmatched. This chain's CDR3 is CASSTGADYGYTF. The CDR3 DNA sequence: TGTGCCAGCTCAACAGGGGCGGACTATGGCTACACCTTC.

The V call is TRBV9, the J call TRBJ1-4, with D unresolved. This CDR3 comprises 15 residues. Trimming stripped 0 bases from V and 4 bases from J, with 10 bases between. Germline loops: CDR1 SGDLS, CDR2 YYNGEE. Here the CDR3 DNA reads TGTGCCAGCAGCGTAGGAGGGCAACGTAATGAAAAACTGTTTTTT. The encoded protein is CASSVGGQRNEKLFF.

The chain is built from TRBV11-2 and TRBJ1-3; D gene ambiguous. Per the germline V gene, CDR1 is SGHAT and CDR2 is FQNNGV. The CDR3 has 14 amino acids. The V and J ends lost 4 bases and 1 base respectively, with 8 bases between them. This CDR3 is CASSSRGSGNTIYF. As DNA, the CDR3 is TGTGCCAGCAGCTCACGGGGTTCTGGAAACACCATATATTTT.

The V gene is TRBV12-3 or TRBV12-4, the J gene TRBJ1-2; D gene ambiguous. The CDR3 loop spans 13 amino acids. Trimming took 6 bases from V and 8 from J, leaving 16 bases between them. CDR3 DNA: TGTGCCAGCAGCGTAGGTGCGGTGCGGGGCTACACCTTC. Its translation: CASSVGAVRGYTF.

Worth noting for this clone: Other DNA sequences in the sample encode the same CDR3. The genes are TRBV7-2 and TRBJ2-2; perhaps D is TRBD1 or TRBD2 (6 bases each). Germline V gene lookup returns CDR1 SGHTA and CDR2 FQGNSA. V was trimmed by 1 base and J by 6 bases, leaving 9 bases between them. This CDR3 is built from 14 residues. The CDR3 sequence: CASSLDRGPGELFF. The CDR3 DNA is TGTGCCAGCAGCTTAGATCGGGGGCCCGGGGAGCTGTTTTTT.

This chain links TRBV6-2 or TRBV6-3 with TRBJ2-7; D gene uncertain. Trimming shortened V by 3 bases and J by 0 bases, and 12 bases separated the two germline ends. Germline V gene lookup returns CDR1 MNHEY and CDR2 SVGEGT. The CDR3 is 15 amino acids. CDR3 nucleotides: TGTGCCAGCAGTTATGGGCAGGCGAGCTCCTACGAGCAGTACTTC. Amino acid sequence: CASSYGQASSYEQYF.

The chain joins TRBV6-1 to TRBJ1-2; the D is unclear. Trimming pared 3 bases from V and 2 bases from J, leaving 19 bases between. Germline V gene sequence: CDR1 MNHNS, CDR2 SASEGT. This CDR3 spans 17 amino acids. CDR3 region: CASSESVWALLNYGYTF. The CDR3 DNA reads as TGTGCCAGCAGTGAGTCGGTTTGGGCGCTGCTAAACTATGGCTACACCTTC.